This T cell receptor beta chain was identified in a study of blood T cell repertoires in COVID-19. Study overall: Acute and convalescent COVID-19 specimens originated in the United States, Italy and Spain.

Original methodology: Amplification with reference gene primers provided the estimates of nucleated cell counts. TCRdb's table, derived via immunoSEQ multiplex PCR, lists solely in-frame clones and lacks some. Clone size and the V and J calls come from that table; the DNA yielded D and trimming. The sample lists roughly 100,000 clones, about 90% occurring once. CDR1 and CDR2 from the germline V gene are KGHSH and LQKENI. The V end lost 3 bases, the J end lost 4 bases, and 13 bases lay between the germline ends. CDR3 length: 15 residues. The TCR sequence derives from a man in his fifties with active COVID-19. Sequencing was done on a sample of peripheral blood. The gene calls are TRBV18 and TRBJ1-5; D possibly corresponds to TRBD1 (6 bases). CDR3 protein: CASSPATGKNQPQHF. In DNA form, the CDR3 reads TGTGCCAGCTCACCCGCAACAGGGAAGAATCAGCCCCAGCATTTT.